These 20 T cell receptor beta chains share one sample of origin, sequenced in a study of regulatory T cells in long-lasting Graves disease. Through Arm-PCR of CDR3 regions and iRepertoire HTBI primers, TCR beta libraries were built. TCRdb redid the calling of the multiplex PCR reads with MiXCR, one entry per CDR3 protein. Of 300,000 to 450,000 distinct CDR3 sequences in the sample, 15% to 17% are singletons; the top ten hold 22%. Time point specified: newly diagnosed GD, antithyroid drugs for less than 3 months. PBMCs were the source of the RNA used for TCR sequencing. The material was peripheral blood mononuclear cells (PBMCs), obtained at new diagnosis, from a patient treated with antithyroid drugs. The receptors here all came from a female donor with Graves disease.

This clonotype was detected ten times or more. The chain joins TRBV5-1 to TRBJ1-6; 8 nucleotides match TRBD1. The V gene end was trimmed by 10 bases and the J gene end by 7 bases; junction bases not matched to a gene: 4. Germline V gene lookup returns CDR1 SGHRS and CDR2 YFSETQ. The CDR3 runs to 12 residues. The CDR3 spells CAGQGINSPLHF. The CDR3, as DNA: TGCGCCGGACAGGGAATAAATTCACCCCTCCACTTT.

This clonotype was seen once. V gene TRBV12-3 or TRBV12-4 combines with J gene TRBJ1-6; D may be TRBD1 (5 bases). The V gene lost 6 bases and the J gene lost 4 bases, with 19 bases spanning the gap. There are 17 residues in the CDR3. CDR3 nucleotides: TGTGCCAGCAGGGGCTATCGGGGCGCCGGGTATAATTCACCCCTCCACTTT. Protein: CASRGYRGAGYNSPLHF.

This clonotype showed up many times. The chain combines TRBV12-3 or TRBV12-4 with TRBJ2-5; 7 bases are a match to TRBD1. V dropped 6 bases and J dropped 4; count of bases not matched to a gene: 5. The CDR3 consists of 13 residues. CDR3 region: CASSRDRGETQYF. The CDR3 coding sequence is TGTGCCAGCAGCAGGGACAGAGGAGAGACCCAGTACTTC.

This clonotype has ten or more counts. The chain joins TRBV27 to TRBJ2-7; D unclear. CDR3 size: 13 residues. V lost 2 bases, J lost 6 bases, and 11 bases lay in between. CDR1 and CDR2 from the germline V gene are MNHEY and SMNVEV (reference sequence). The chain's CDR3 is CASSLGKGSEQYF. In DNA, the CDR3 is TGTGCCAGCAGTTTAGGGAAGGGTTCCGAGCAGTACTTC.

This clonotype has at least ten counts. The chain couples TRBV27 to TRBJ1-1, with TRBD1 as a possible D gene (5 bases). Germline V gene lookup returns CDR1 MNHEY and CDR2 SMNVEV (reference sequence). CDR3 length: 14 amino acids. Between the trimmed V and J ends, which lost 5 bases and 0 bases, there was a span of 10 bases. In nucleotides, the CDR3 is TGTGCCAGCAGTAATGGGGGAGTGAACACTGAAGCTTTCTTT. Protein product: CASSNGGVNTEAFF.

This clonotype has just a few counts. The genes are TRBV9 and TRBJ2-7, with a tentative D call TRBD2 (5 bases). The CDR3 contains 15 residues. Per germline, CDR1 SGDLS and CDR2 YYNGEE. V gave up 3 bases and J gave up 2 bases, with 15 bases separating them. Written as DNA, the CDR3 is TGTGCCAGCAGCGAAGGAGCGGACCCCACCTACGAGCAGTACTTC. Translating it yields CASSEGADPTYEQYF.

A remark on this clonotype: A clone one base away is much larger, so this may be a read error. The V and J genes are TRBV2 and TRBJ2-1; D is possibly TRBD1 (5 bases). The germline V gene has CDR1 SNHLY and CDR2 FYNNEI. V lost 11 bases and J lost 8, with 22 bases in between. This CDR3 comprises 14 residues. The CDR3 loop is CAGNRLAQGYEQFF. The CDR3 DNA reads TGTGCCGGCAATCGGTTGGCTCAGGGTTATGAGCAGTTCTTC.

This clonotype was found many times. J is TRBJ1-2 and V is TRBV6-9; no clear D gene. Germline V gene lookup returns CDR1 MNHGY and CDR2 SVAAGI. The CDR3 is made up of 12 amino acids. The V and J ends lost 3 bases and 7 bases respectively, with 9 bases between them. As DNA, the CDR3 is TGTGCCAGCAGTTACTTTCTCGGTGGCTACACCTTC. Protein product: CASSYFLGGYTF.

In this sample, this clonotype turned up many times. The V and J genes are TRBV12-3 or TRBV12-4 and TRBJ1-3, with TRBD1 as a possible D gene (5 bases). V gave up 7 bases and J gave up 0 bases, with 10 bases separating them. CDR3 length equals 14 residues. DNA of the CDR3: TGTGCCAGCATCGGGACGGTCTCTGGAAACACCATATATTTT. Protein: CASIGTVSGNTIYF.

There are a few counts of this clonotype. This chain joins TRBV3-1 and TRBJ2-7, with D tentatively TRBD1 (6 bases). Looked up from germline, CDR1 is LGHDT and CDR2 is YNNKEL (reference sequence). Trimming removed 4 bases at V and 6 bases at J, with 13 bases between. The CDR3 sequence is 13 residues long. CDR3 bases: TGTGCCAGCAGCCCCCCAGGGGCTTCCGAGCAGTACTTC. It translates to CASSPPGASEQYF.

This rearrangement joins TRBV10-3 to TRBJ1-1, with 12 bases matching TRBD1. Germline V CDR1 and CDR2: ENHRY, SYGVKD. J was trimmed by 1 base and V by 4 bases; bases with no gene match: 10. The CDR3 runs to 18 residues. The CDR3 here is CAISARQGQGARNTEAFF. The DNA of the CDR3 is TGTGCCATCAGTGCACGACAGGGACAGGGGGCGAGGAACACTGAAGCTTTCTTT.

This clonotype was picked up many times. The chain couples TRBV29-1 to TRBJ2-1, with 8 positions matching TRBD2. V shed 1 base and J 3 bases; nucleotides not matched to a gene: 2. This CDR3 has 14 residues. The V gene's germline CDR1 is SQVTM and CDR2 ANQGSEA. The CDR3 region has the DNA TGCAGCGTTGAAGTCGGGAGGGACTACAATGAGCAGTTCTTC. Translating it yields CSVEVGRDYNEQFF.

Ten or more counts support this clonotype. The chain links TRBV27 to TRBJ2-7; 7 bases map to TRBD2. CDR3 size: 19 residues. V shed 9 bases and J 0 bases; nucleotides not matched to a gene: 23. Germline V gene lookup returns CDR1 MNHEY and CDR2 SMNVEV (reference sequence). The CDR3 DNA reads TGTGCCAGTCTAGCATCAAACCCGGGACTACCACCATACTCCTACGAGCAGTACTTC. It codes for CASLASNPGLPPYSYEQYF.

This clonotype was recorded many times. CDR3 bases: TGTGCCAGTCGAGGGGGAGCGTTAGTTCGGGCTTTCTTT. Translated: CASRGGALVRAFF. The rearrangement joins TRBV27 to TRBJ1-1; TRBD1 is a possible D gene (6 bases). The CDR3 loop spans 13 amino acids. V lost 9 bases, J lost 11 bases, and 22 bases lay in between. Germline V gives CDR1 MNHEY, CDR2 SMNVEV (reference sequence).

This clonotype was detected many times. The chain carries TRBV12-3 or TRBV12-4 and TRBJ2-7, with unresolved D. Trimming stripped 3 bases from V and 11 bases from J, with 11 bases between. The CDR3 runs 11 residues. This CDR3 is CASSFNSGKYF. The CDR3 region has the DNA TGTGCCAGCAGTTTTAACAGTGGGAAGTACTTC.

This clonotype was recorded at least ten times. This sequence joins TRBV6-1 and TRBJ2-1, with 11 bases identical to TRBD2. CDR1 is MNHNS and CDR2 is SASEGT in the germline V gene. Trimming cost V 7 bases and J 4 bases; bases outside gene matches: 3. This CDR3 is built from 14 residues. The CDR3 bases are TGTGCCAGCAAGACTAGCGGGACTTACAATGAGCAGTTCTTC. Translation: CASKTSGTYNEQFF.

This clonotype has a count of ten or more. The chain joins TRBV14 to TRBJ1-6, with TRBD1 identical over 8 bases. Germline trimming cut 4 bases from V and 9 bases from J; bases unmatched to any gene: 5. This CDR3 has 14 residues. Germline V lookup: CDR1 SGHDN, CDR2 FVKESK. DNA of the CDR3: TGTGCCAGCAGCCCAACAGGGGGAACTTCACCCCTCCACTTT. Translated: CASSPTGGTSPLHF.

This clonotype was picked up many times. The rearrangement joins TRBV12-5 to TRBJ1-1, with D possibly TRBD1 on 5 matching bases. V lost 8 bases to trimming and J lost 1 base, with 20 bases between them. Germline V gene data show CDR1 as LGHNT and CDR2 as FRNRAP. The CDR3 consists of 16 residues. DNA for the CDR3: TGTGCTAGTCAGGGACCGGGGACGCTGGCGAACACTGAAGCTTTCTTT. This translates into CASQGPGTLANTEAFF.

Ten or more counts support this clonotype. The chain joins TRBV10-3 to TRBJ1-1; D not resolved. V was pared by 2 bases and J by 0 bases, with 7 bases between. This CDR3 is built from 14 residues. CDR1 and CDR2 (germline): ENHRY, SYGVKD. The CDR3 loop is CAISEVELNTEAFF. CDR3 DNA: TGTGCCATCAGTGAGGTTGAACTGAACACTGAAGCTTTCTTT.

This clonotype occurred many times. V is TRBV12-3 or TRBV12-4 and J is TRBJ2-3; 7 positions agree with TRBD2. This CDR3 has 15 amino acids. The J segment lost 5 bases and the V segment lost 1 base, leaving 6 bases of the junction unmatched. This chain's CDR3 is CASSLDAGDRDTQYF. CDR3 sequence (DNA): TGTGCCAGCAGTTTAGATGCGGGAGATAGAGATACGCAGTATTTT.